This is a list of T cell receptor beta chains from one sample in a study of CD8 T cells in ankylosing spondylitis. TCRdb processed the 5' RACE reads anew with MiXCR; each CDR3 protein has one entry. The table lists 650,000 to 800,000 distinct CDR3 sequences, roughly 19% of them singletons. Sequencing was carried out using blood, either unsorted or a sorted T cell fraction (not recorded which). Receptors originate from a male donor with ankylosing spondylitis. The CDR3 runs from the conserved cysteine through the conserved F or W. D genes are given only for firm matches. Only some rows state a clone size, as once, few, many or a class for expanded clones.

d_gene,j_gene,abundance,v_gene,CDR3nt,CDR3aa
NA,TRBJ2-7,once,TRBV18,TGTGCCAGCTCACCCGGGCCAGCCAGCTTCCACGAGCAGTACTTC,CASSPGPASFHEQYF
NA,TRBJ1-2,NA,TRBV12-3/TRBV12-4,TGTGCCAGCGGGAGCGGGCACACCTATGGCTACACCTTC,CASGSGHTYGYTF
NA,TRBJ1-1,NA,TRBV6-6,TGTGCCAGCAGTTATGGGGGGCGATCTGAAGCTTTCTTT,CASSYGGRSEAFF
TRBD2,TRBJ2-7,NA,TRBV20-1,TGCAGTGCTAGGCGGACTAGCGGGAACTCGTACGAGCAGTACTTC,CSARRTSGNSYEQYF
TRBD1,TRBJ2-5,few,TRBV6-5,TGTGCCAGCAGTTACCTACGGGGGACAGGGGAGAAGATCCAAGAGACCCAGTACTTC,CASSYLRGTGEKIQETQYF
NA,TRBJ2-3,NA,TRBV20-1,TGCAGCCTCGCGGCGGGACCTACGGGTACGCAGTATTTT,CSLAAGPTGTQYF
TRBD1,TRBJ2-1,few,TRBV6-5,TGTGCCAGCAGTTACTGGACAGGGGACAATGAGCAGTTCTTC,CASSYWTGDNEQFF
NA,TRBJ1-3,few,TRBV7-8,TGTGCCAGCAGCTTACGGCCCGAAGGAAACACCATATATTTT,CASSLRPEGNTIYF
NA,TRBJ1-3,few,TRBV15,TGTGCCACCAGCAGAACCGGCTCAGGAAACACCATATATTTT,CATSRTGSGNTIYF
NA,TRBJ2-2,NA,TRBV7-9,TGTGCCAGCAGCTTTGGACAGAAAGGCACCGGGGAGCTGTTTTTT,CASSFGQKGTGELFF
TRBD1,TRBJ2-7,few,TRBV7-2,TGTGCCAGCAGCCTTGGGGGGACAGGGAACTACGAGCAGTACTTC,CASSLGGTGNYEQYF
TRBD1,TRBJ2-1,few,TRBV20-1,TGCAGTGCTGGGGTGACAGGGAGCCCCTACAATGAGCAGTTCTTC,CSAGVTGSPYNEQFF
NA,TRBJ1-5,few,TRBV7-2,TGTGCCAGCAGCTCAAGACAGAGACAGTACGGTCAGCCCCAGCATTTT,CASSSRQRQYGQPQHF
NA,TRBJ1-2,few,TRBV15,TGTGCCACCAGCAGAGGGGACGGTCACTATGGCTACACCTTC,CATSRGDGHYGYTF
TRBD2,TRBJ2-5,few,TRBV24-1,TGTGCCACCAGTGATCCATCTCCGACTAGCGGGAGAGGAGAGACCCAGTACTTC,CATSDPSPTSGRGETQYF
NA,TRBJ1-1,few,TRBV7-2,TGTGCCAGCAGCTTAACAATGTTGACTGAAGCTTTCTTT,CASSLTMLTEAFF
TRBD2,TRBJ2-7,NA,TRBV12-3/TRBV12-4,TGTGCCAGCAGTTCGACAGGGACTAGCGGGTGGTACGAGCAGTACTTC,CASSSTGTSGWYEQYF
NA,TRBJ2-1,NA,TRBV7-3,TGTGCCAGCAGCTTACTGACCGTAGCGGGTAGGGGGAATGAGCAGTTCTTC,CASSLLTVAGRGNEQFF
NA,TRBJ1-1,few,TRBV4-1,TGCGCCAGCAGCCAACACAGGGAAATGAACACTGAAGCTTTCTTT,CASSQHREMNTEAFF
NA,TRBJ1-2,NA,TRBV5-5,TGTGCCAGTCGGGGTGGCAGCCTCTATGGCTACACCTTC,CASRGGSLYGYTF
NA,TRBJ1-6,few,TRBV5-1,TGCGCCAGCAGCTCGTCAGGGGAGGCCTCACCCCTCCACTTT,CASSSSGEASPLHF
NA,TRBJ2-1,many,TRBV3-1,TGTGCCAGCAGCCAAAAGGATGAGCAGTTCTTC,CASSQKDEQFF
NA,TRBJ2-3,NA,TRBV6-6,TGTGCCAGCGCTACATTAACAGATACGCAGTATTTT,CASATLTDTQYF
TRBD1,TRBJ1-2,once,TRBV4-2,TGTGCCAGCAGCCCCGAATACGGCAGACAGCCAGGGGGGTACACCTTC,CASSPEYGRQPGGYTF
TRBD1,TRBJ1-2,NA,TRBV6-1,TGTGCCAGCAGCCGTCCGGGGACAGATATTTATGGCTACACCTTC,CASSRPGTDIYGYTF
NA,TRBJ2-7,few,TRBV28,TGTGCCAGCAACCGACAGGGAGGTATCGAGCAGTACTTC,CASNRQGGIEQYF
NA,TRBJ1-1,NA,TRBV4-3,TGCGCCAGCAGCCAAGAGGTCTGGAACACTGAAGCTTTCTTT,CASSQEVWNTEAFF
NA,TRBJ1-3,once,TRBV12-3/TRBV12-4,TGTGCCAGCAGGCCCCCCGGGAGCCTCAACACCATATATTTT,CASRPPGSLNTIYF
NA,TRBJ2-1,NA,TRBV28,TGTGCCAGCAGTTTAGGTCGGGAGTCGGTGGAGTTCTTC,CASSLGRESVEFF
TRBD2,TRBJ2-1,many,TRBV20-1,TGCAGTGCTAGAGAAGCTAGCGGAGATTACAATGAGCAGTTCTTC,CSAREASGDYNEQFF
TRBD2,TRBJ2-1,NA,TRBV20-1,TGCAGTGCTAGGGGGACTAGCGGGAGGTCGGATGAGCAGTTCTTC,CSARGTSGRSDEQFF
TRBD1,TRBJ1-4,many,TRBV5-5,TGTGCCAGCAGCGGAGGGACAGGGGGTGAAAAACTGTTTTTT,CASSGGTGGEKLFF